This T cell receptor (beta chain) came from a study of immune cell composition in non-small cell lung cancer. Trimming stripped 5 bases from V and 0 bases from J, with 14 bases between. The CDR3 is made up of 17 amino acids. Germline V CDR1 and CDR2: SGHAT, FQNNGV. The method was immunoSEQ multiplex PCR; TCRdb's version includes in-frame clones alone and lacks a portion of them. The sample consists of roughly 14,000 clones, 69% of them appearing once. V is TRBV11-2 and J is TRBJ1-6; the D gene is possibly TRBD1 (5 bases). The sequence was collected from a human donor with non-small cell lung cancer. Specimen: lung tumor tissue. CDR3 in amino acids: CASSKWEGSSYNSPLHF. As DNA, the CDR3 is TGTGCCAGCAGCAAGTGGGAGGGGAGCTCCTATAATTCACCCCTCCACTTT.